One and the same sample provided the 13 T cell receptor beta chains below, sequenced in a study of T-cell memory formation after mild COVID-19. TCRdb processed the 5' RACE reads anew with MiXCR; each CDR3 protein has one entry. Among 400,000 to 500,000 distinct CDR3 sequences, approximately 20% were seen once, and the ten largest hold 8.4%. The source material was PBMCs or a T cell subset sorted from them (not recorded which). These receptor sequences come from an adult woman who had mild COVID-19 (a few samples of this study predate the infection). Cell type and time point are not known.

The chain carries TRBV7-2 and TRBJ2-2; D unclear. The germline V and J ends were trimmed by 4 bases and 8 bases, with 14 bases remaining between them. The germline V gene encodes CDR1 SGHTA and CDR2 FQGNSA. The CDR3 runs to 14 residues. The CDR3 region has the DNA TGTGCCAGCAGCTCCATCGTGGTGGGGGGGGAGCTGTTTTTT. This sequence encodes CASSSIVVGGELFF.

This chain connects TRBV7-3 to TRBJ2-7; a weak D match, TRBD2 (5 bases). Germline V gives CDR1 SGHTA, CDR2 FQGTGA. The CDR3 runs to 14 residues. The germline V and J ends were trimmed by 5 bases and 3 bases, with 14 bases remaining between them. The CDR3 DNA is TGTGCCAGCAGCCCCACCGAGGGAATCTACGAGCAGTACTTC. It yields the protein CASSPTEGIYEQYF.

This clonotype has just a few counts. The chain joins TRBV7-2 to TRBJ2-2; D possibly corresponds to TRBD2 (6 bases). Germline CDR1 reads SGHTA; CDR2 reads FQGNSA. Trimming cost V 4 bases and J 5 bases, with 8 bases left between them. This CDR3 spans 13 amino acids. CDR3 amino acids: CASSSGLTGELFF. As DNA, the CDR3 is TGTGCCAGCAGCTCGGGACTGACCGGGGAGCTGTTTTTT.

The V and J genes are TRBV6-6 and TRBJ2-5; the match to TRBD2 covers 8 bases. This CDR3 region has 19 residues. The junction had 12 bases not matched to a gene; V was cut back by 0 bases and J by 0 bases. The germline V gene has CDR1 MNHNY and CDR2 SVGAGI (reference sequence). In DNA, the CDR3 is TGTGCCAGCAGTTACTCGAAGGTCGGGAGGGCGTCTTACCAAGAGACCCAGTACTTC. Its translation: CASSYSKVGRASYQETQYF.

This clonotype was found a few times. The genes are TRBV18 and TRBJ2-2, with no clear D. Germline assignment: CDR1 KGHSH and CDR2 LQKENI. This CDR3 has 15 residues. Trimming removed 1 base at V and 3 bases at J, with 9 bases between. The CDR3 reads CASSPQLGDTGELFF. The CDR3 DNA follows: TGTGCCAGCTCACCACAATTAGGTGACACCGGGGAGCTGTTTTTT.

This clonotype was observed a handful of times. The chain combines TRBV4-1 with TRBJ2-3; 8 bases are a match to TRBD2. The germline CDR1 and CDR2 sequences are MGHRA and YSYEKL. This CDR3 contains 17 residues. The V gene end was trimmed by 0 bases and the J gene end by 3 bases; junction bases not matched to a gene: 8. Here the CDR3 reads CASSQDLELAVTDTQYF. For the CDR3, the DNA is TGCGCCAGCAGCCAAGATCTGGAACTAGCGGTTACAGATACGCAGTATTTT.

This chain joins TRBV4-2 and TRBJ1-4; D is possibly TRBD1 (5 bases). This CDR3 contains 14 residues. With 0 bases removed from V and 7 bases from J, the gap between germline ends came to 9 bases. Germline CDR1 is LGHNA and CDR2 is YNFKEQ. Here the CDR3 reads CASSQEGTGEKLFF. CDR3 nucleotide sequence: TGTGCCAGCAGCCAAGAGGGGACCGGTGAAAAACTGTTTTTT.

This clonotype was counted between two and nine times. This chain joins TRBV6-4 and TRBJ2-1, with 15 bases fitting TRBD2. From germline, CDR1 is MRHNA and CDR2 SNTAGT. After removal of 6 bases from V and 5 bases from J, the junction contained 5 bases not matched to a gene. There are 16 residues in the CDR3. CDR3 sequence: CASRGLAGGPNNEQFF. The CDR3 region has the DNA TGTGCCAGCAGAGGACTAGCGGGAGGGCCCAACAATGAGCAGTTCTTC.

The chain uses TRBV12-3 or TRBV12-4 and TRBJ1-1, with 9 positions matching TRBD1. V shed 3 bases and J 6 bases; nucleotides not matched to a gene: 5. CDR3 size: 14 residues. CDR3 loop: CASSFRQGGSEAFF. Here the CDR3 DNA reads TGTGCCAGCAGTTTTAGACAGGGGGGTTCTGAAGCTTTCTTT.

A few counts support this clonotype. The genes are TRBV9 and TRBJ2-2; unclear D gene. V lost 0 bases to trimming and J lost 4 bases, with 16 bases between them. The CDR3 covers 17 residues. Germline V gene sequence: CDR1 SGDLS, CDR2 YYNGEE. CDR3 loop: CASSVEGHAVPTGELFF. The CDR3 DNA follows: TGTGCCAGCAGCGTAGAGGGCCACGCGGTTCCCACCGGGGAGCTGTTTTTT.

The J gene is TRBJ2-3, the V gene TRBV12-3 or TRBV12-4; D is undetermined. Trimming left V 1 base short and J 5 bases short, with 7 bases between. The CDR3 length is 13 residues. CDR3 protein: CASSLVPIDTQYF. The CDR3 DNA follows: TGTGCCAGCAGTTTAGTTCCGATAGATACGCAGTATTTT.

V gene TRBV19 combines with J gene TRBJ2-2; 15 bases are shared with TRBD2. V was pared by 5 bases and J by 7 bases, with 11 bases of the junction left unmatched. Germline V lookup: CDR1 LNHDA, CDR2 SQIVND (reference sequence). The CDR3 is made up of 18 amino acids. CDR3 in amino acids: CASSFGLAGGPIGGELFF. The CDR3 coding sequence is TGTGCCAGTAGTTTCGGACTAGCGGGGGGGCCGATCGGCGGGGAGCTGTTTTTT.

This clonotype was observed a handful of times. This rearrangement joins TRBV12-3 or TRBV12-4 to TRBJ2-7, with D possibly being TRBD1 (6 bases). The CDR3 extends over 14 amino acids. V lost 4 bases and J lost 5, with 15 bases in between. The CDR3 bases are TGTGCCAGCAGTTACCGGGACACGATGGACGAGCAGTACTTC. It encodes CASSYRDTMDEQYF.